This TCR beta chain was recorded in a study of T cells in Graves' hyperthyroidism and ophthalmopathy. Overall study context: The authors collected peripheral blood at initial diagnosis, before any treatment.

Amplified TCR beta CDR3 regions derived from RNA transcripts. When the TCR CDR3 underwent first-round RT-PCR, the HTBI primer set was used. TCRdb ran MiXCR on the multiplex PCR reads and lists one entry per CDR3 protein. The sample has roughly 630,000 distinct CDR3 sequences, less than 20% seen once. The CDR3 is 15 amino acids. Per the germline V gene, CDR1 is SEHNR and CDR2 is FQNEAQ (reference sequence). V lost 3 bases to trimming and J lost 2 bases; unmatched junction nucleotides: 6. Sequenced material: blood. The chain has TRBV7-9 and TRBJ1-1; 7 bases are shared with TRBD1. The clonotype comes from a woman in her twenties or thirties with Graves' hyperthyroidism. The CDR3 DNA sequence: TGTGCCAGCAGCTTTATGGGACAGACAAACACTGAAGCTTTCTTT. Translating gives CASSFMGQTNTEAFF.